This TCR beta chain was observed in a study of T cell responses to AZD1222 COVID-19 vaccine. The assay was immunoSEQ multiplex PCR, and TCRdb's table has in-frame clones only and misses some. The sample shows roughly 50,000 clones, about 74% of them seen only once. The table lists this clone with a count of one. Its antigen is still unknown. The germline gives CDR1 GTSNPN, CDR2 SVGIG (reference sequence). V lost 5 bases and J lost 1, with 11 bases in between. CDR3 size: 14 residues. General study points: Dominant at 160-218 and 743-854, vaccine-associated CD4 TCRs also spanned spike. Clonal diversity was possibly underestimated, and the donors were mostly white British, with more females. Close to half of all spike-specific TCRs reportedly target regions of the variants that are unmutated.

The sample here was peripheral blood, taken on day 0 of AZD1222 vaccination. The chain uses TRBV30 and TRBJ2-2, with D hard to call. The TCR was taken from an adult in good health. The chain's CDR3 is CAWGRVLNTGELFF. Written as DNA, the CDR3 is TGTGCCTGGGGAAGGGTCTTGAACACCGGGGAGCTGTTTTTT.